These T cell receptor beta chains were read from a single sample in a study of T cell repertoires in aging, cancer and after chemotherapy. A single record per CDR3 protein comes from TCRdb applying MiXCR to the multiplex PCR reads. The table includes some 4,900 distinct CDR3 sequences, roughly 31% detected once. The material sequenced was blood. All receptors come from a human donor with a blood cancer. The donor label of this sample is uncertain. CDR3s include the opening cysteine and the closing phenylalanine or tryptophan. D genes are given only for firm matches. Size is stated for part of the rows, as once, few or many counts, or as a class when the clone is expanded.

v_gene,abundance,j_gene,d_gene,CDR3nt,CDR3aa
TRBV29-1,medium-sized,TRBJ2-7,TRBD2,TGCAGCGTTCGTGGGAGGGGAACCTACGAGCAGTACTTC,CSVRGRGTYEQYF
TRBV6-5,medium-sized,TRBJ2-6,NA,TGTGCCAGCACTTCCGACAGGTCTGGGGCCAACGTCCTGACTTTC,CASTSDRSGANVLTF
TRBV6-5,medium-sized,TRBJ1-2,NA,TGTGCCAGCAGTGAAGCTATTGCCCCTGCTCAGGTTGGCTACACCTTC,CASSEAIAPAQVGYTF
TRBV27,medium-sized,TRBJ1-5,TRBD1,TGTGCCAGCAGCCCGGGACAGCGGAGCAATCAGCCCCAGCATTTT,CASSPGQRSNQPQHF
TRBV13,NA,TRBJ2-1,TRBD2,TGTGCCAGCAGCTTAGGAGGGGGACTAGCGTTCAATGAGCAGTTCTTC,CASSLGGGLAFNEQFF
TRBV18,NA,TRBJ1-4,NA,TGTGCCAGCTCAACACCGAACGAAGAAAAACTGTTTTTT,CASSTPNEEKLFF
TRBV24-1,NA,TRBJ2-1,NA,TGTGCCACCAGTAAGTTTGGCGCAGGAAGCAACAATGAGCAGTTCTTC,CATSKFGAGSNNEQFF
TRBV2,NA,TRBJ1-3,NA,TGTGCCAGCAGTGAAGGCAGGGCGAGTGGAAACACCATATATTTT,CASSEGRASGNTIYF
TRBV27,few,TRBJ1-3,NA,TGTGCCAGCAGTGTCACAGGGCCGAGCTCTGGAAACACCATATATTTT,CASSVTGPSSGNTIYF
TRBV11-3,NA,TRBJ2-3,TRBD1,TGTGCCAGCAGCTTCAGTCCCGGGACAGGGGGAGATACGCAGTATTTT,CASSFSPGTGGDTQYF
TRBV12-3/TRBV12-4,few,TRBJ2-7,NA,TGTGCCAGCAGTTTATTCCGGTACTACGAGCAGTACTTC,CASSLFRYYEQYF
TRBV19,NA,TRBJ2-7,TRBD1,TGTGCCAGTAGTATAATTTCGGGACAGGGGACCTACGAGCAGTACTTC,CASSIISGQGTYEQYF
TRBV6-5,NA,TRBJ2-7,NA,TGTGCCATCAGTGAGTCGAATGTGGTCTACGAGCAGTACTTC,CAISESNVVYEQYF
TRBV7-2,NA,TRBJ2-7,NA,TGTGCCAGCAGCCTCCGGGAACCCGTGACCTACGAGCAGTACTTC,CASSLREPVTYEQYF
TRBV7-2,few,TRBJ2-3,TRBD2,TGTGCCAGCAGCACACCGGGACTAGCGGGGGGAAGCACAGATACGCAGTATTTT,CASSTPGLAGGSTDTQYF
TRBV12-3/TRBV12-4,few,TRBJ2-5,NA,TGTGCCAGCAGTTTAGCGCTAATTCGGGACTCTCGGAGGAGAGAGACCCAGTACTTC,CASSLALIRDSRRRETQYF
TRBV7-2,NA,TRBJ2-3,TRBD2,TGTGCCAGCAGCAAACGGACTAGCGGGAGTCCCGGTACAGATACGCAGTATTTT,CASSKRTSGSPGTDTQYF
TRBV6-6,NA,TRBJ1-4,TRBD1,TGTGCCAGCACCCGGACAGGGGGCACTAATGAAAAACTGTTTTTT,CASTRTGGTNEKLFF
TRBV27,few,TRBJ2-2,NA,TGTGCCAGCAGAATCTCGGGACCGCCGAACACCGGGGAGCTGTTTTTT,CASRISGPPNTGELFF
TRBV19,medium-sized,TRBJ2-1,NA,TGTGCCAGTAGTAACCCAGGGGAAGGGCGCAATGAGCAGTTCTTC,CASSNPGEGRNEQFF
TRBV20-1,few,TRBJ2-1,NA,TGCAGTGCTAGCCAACCCCAGGGGGGATATGAGCAGTTCTTC,CSASQPQGGYEQFF
TRBV29-1,NA,TRBJ1-2,NA,TGCAGCGTGGGAAAGGGGGGTCCCATCTATGGCTACACCTTC,CSVGKGGPIYGYTF